This TCR beta chain was identified during a study of vaccination and CD4 T cells after COVID-19. The overall study: Convalescent donors were composed of six males and four females, of whom two were Hispanic. Investigators took post-vaccine samples a median roughly 72 days after dose two, within a range of 14 to 241.

This clonotype was observed a handful of times. Antigen specificity is unknown. The study sequenced cultured CD4+ T cell DNA using the Oncomine TCR Beta short-read assay. One entry per CDR3 protein, called by TCRdb with MiXCR from the PCR reads. Of some 18,000 distinct CDR3 sequences in the sample, 53% were seen once. Treatment given: approximately nine-day PBMC culture with coronavirus spike peptide pools or control peptides (ViraFEST assay). V gave up 1 base and J gave up 5 bases, with 15 bases separating them. CDR1 and CDR2 from the germline V gene are DFQATT and SNEGSKA (reference sequence). This CDR3 region has 15 residues.

This sequence joins TRBV20-1 and TRBJ1-3; D is possibly TRBD1 (5 bases). The source of this sequence is a human donor who had recovered from COVID-19. This material consisted of CD4+ T cells from blood, cultured in vitro, taken before SARS-CoV-2 vaccination. In DNA, the CDR3 is TGCAGTGCTAGAGTCGATACCCAGGGTAGAAACACCATATATTTT. This translates into CSARVDTQGRNTIYF.